The 17 T cell receptor beta chains below come from one sample, sequenced in a study of blood T cell repertoires in COVID-19. The method was immunoSEQ multiplex PCR; TCRdb's version includes in-frame clones alone and lacks a portion of them. The table records under 85,000 clones, more than 75% of them present only once. The sequencing input was peripheral blood. Receptor source: a man in his forties with COVID-19, enrolled during active disease.

This clone was seen just once. The chain carries TRBV9 and TRBJ2-5, with D possibly matching TRBD2 (5 bases). Germline CDR1 SGDLS, CDR2 YYNGEE. This CDR3 region has 14 residues. Between the trimmed V and J ends, which lost 2 bases and 5 bases, there was a span of 13 bases. This chain's CDR3 is CASSVSGFGETQYF. DNA for the CDR3: TGTGCCAGCAGCGTTTCGGGATTTGGGGAGACCCAGTACTTC.

The chain uses TRBV7-9 and TRBJ1-3, with 9 bases lining up with TRBD1. This CDR3 comprises 15 residues. Germline CDR1 is SEHNR and CDR2 is FQNEAQ (reference sequence). The junction had 6 bases not matched to a gene; V was cut back by 6 bases and J by 3 bases. CDR3 region: CASRPTGGNGNTIYF. The CDR3 coding sequence is TGTGCCAGCAGGCCTACAGGGGGCAATGGAAACACCATATATTTT.

The V call is TRBV23-1, the J call TRBJ1-5, with no clear D. TRBV23-1 is noted as an ORF with a role that remains uncertain. V was pared by 6 bases and J by 6 bases, with 12 bases between. The length of the CDR3 is 13 residues. The CDR3 loop reads CASRGEGFQPQHF. As DNA, the CDR3 is TGCGCCAGCAGAGGAGAGGGTTTTCAGCCCCAGCATTTT.

V usage is TRBV7-9 and J usage is TRBJ2-5, with 8 bases aligning to TRBD1. CDR1 and CDR2 (germline): SEHNR, FQNEAQ (reference sequence). CDR3 length: 14 amino acids. Unmatched junction bases numbered 5, after V lost 5 bases and J lost 3 bases. The CDR3 protein is CASSPMTGEETQYF. The CDR3 DNA is TGTGCCAGCAGCCCAATGACAGGGGAAGAGACCCAGTACTTC.

The chain has TRBV2 and TRBJ1-4; TRBD1 is a possible D gene (5 bases). This CDR3 has 14 amino acids. V shed 7 bases and J shed 8 bases, with 17 bases lying between them. Germline-derived CDR1 and CDR2 are SNHLY and FYNNEI. CDR3 sequence: CASKARQGREKLFF. The CDR3 region has the DNA TGTGCCAGCAAAGCAAGGCAGGGAAGGGAAAAACTGTTTTTT.

The chain links TRBV5-1 to TRBJ2-5, with 11 bases that match TRBD2. V was clipped by 2 bases and J by 3 bases; unmatched bases: 6. CDR3 length equals 16 residues. Germline CDR1 reads SGHRS; CDR2 reads YFSETQ. The CDR3 DNA reads as TGCGCCAGCAGCTTTCTAGCGGGGGGATTAGAAGAGACCCAGTACTTC. Translation: CASSFLAGGLEETQYF. Drawing the rest from reference TRBV5-1 and TRBJ2-5, the complete variable domain is KAGVTQTPRYLIKTRGQQVTLSCSPISGHRSVSWYQQTPGQGLQFLFEYFSETQRNKGNFPGRFSGRQFSNSRSEMNVSTLELGDSALYLCASSFLAGGLEETQYFGPGTRLLVL.

This sequence joins TRBV19 and TRBJ2-3; 9 positions agree with TRBD2. The CDR3 has 14 residues. Per germline, CDR1 LNHDA and CDR2 SQIVND (reference sequence). After removal of 6 bases from V and 3 bases from J, the junction contained 4 bases not matched to a gene. Here the CDR3 reads CASRAGGPTDTQYF. Here the CDR3 DNA reads TGTGCCAGTAGGGCGGGGGGGCCTACAGATACGCAGTATTTT.

The chain carries TRBV6-5 and TRBJ1-2; D gene uncertain. Germline-derived CDR1 and CDR2 are MNHEY and SVGAGI. The V gene lost 5 bases and the J gene lost 8 bases, with 12 bases spanning the gap. This CDR3 comprises 12 residues. CDR3 DNA sequence: TGTGCCAGCAGTCCGTCCGGTCAAGGCTACACCTTC. It encodes CASSPSGQGYTF.

J is TRBJ1-2 and V is TRBV6-5; TRBD1 aligns across 7 bases. In germline, CDR1 is MNHEY, CDR2 SVGAGI. The CDR3 covers 14 residues. V trimming: 5 bases; J trimming: 3 bases; junction bases outside the gene matches: 6. The CDR3 reads CASSTGTAYYGYTF. The CDR3, as DNA: TGTGCCAGCAGTACCGGGACAGCTTACTATGGCTACACCTTC.

This clone was detected only a few times. The chain links TRBV7-2 to TRBJ2-7; 7 bases align to TRBD2. Germline values: CDR1 SGHTA, CDR2 FQGNSA. V lost 5 bases to trimming and J lost 3 bases; unmatched junction nucleotides: 10. The CDR3 extends over 15 amino acids. The CDR3 region has the DNA TGTGCCAGCAGCCTAGATTCCGGGGGGTACTACGAGCAGTACTTC. Protein sequence: CASSLDSGGYYEQYF.

The DNA for the CDR3 is TGTGCCAGCAGTTACTTCCGACAGGGACACTACAATGAGCAGTTCTTC. Amino acid sequence: CASSYFRQGHYNEQFF. The rearrangement uses TRBV6-2 or TRBV6-3 and TRBJ2-1; 7 nucleotides align to TRBD1. The length of the CDR3 is 16 residues. Germline V gene sequence: CDR1 MNHEY, CDR2 SVGEGT. Trimming at V came to 1 base and at J to 3 bases, leaving 6 bases not matched to a gene.

The chain combines TRBV14 with TRBJ2-7; weak D call: TRBD2 (5 bases). CDR3 length: 15 residues. Germline CDR1 and CDR2: SGHDN and FVKESK. The V end was cut by 2 bases, the J end by 1 base, with 12 bases between. The CDR3 spells CASSQQLGVSYEQYF. In DNA form, the CDR3 reads TGTGCCAGCAGCCAACAGCTCGGGGTTTCCTACGAGCAGTACTTC. Looking up the rest from reference TRBV14 and TRBJ2-7 gives the full variable domain: EAGVTQFPSHSVIEKGQTVTLRCDPISGHDNLYWYRRVMGKEIKFLLHFVKESKQDESGMPNNRFLAERTGGTYSTLKVQPAELEDSGVYFCASSQQLGVSYEQYFGPGTRLTVT.

This chain uses TRBV6-5 with TRBJ1-6, with D tentatively TRBD1 (6 bases). V lost 7 bases, J lost 8 bases, and 15 bases lay in between. The CDR3 sequence is 14 residues long. CDR1 MNHEY and CDR2 SVGAGI come from the germline V gene. The CDR3 bases are TGTGCCAGCAATACGGACAGCTTTTATTCACCCCTCCACTTT. This codes for CASNTDSFYSPLHF.

The chain is built from TRBV25-1 and TRBJ2-1; a weak D match, TRBD1 (5 bases). The V end lost 2 bases, the J end lost 2 bases, and 10 bases lay between the germline ends. The CDR3 loop spans 15 amino acids. Germline-derived CDR1 and CDR2 are MGHDK and SYGVNS. This chain's CDR3 is CASSEAQDAYNEQFF. In DNA form, the CDR3 reads TGTGCCAGCAGTGAAGCACAGGACGCCTACAATGAGCAGTTCTTC.

The V call is TRBV2, the J call TRBJ1-1; D is ambiguous. Between the trimmed V and J ends, which lost 5 bases and 6 bases, there was a span of 13 bases. CDR1 and CDR2 (germline): SNHLY, FYNNEI. The CDR3 consists of 13 residues. CDR3 bases: TGTGCCAGCAGTCCGACTTTACTGGCTGAAGCTTTCTTT. Its translation: CASSPTLLAEAFF.

This clone was observed a few times. This sequence joins TRBV2 and TRBJ1-5; tentative D call: TRBD1 (5 bases). V lost 2 bases and J 3 bases, leaving 11 bases between the germline ends. Germline-derived CDR1 and CDR2 are SNHLY and FYNNEI. The CDR3 extends over 15 amino acids. The CDR3 sequence is CASSETRGDNQPQHF. As DNA, the CDR3 is TGTGCCAGCAGTGAAACCCGGGGGGACAATCAGCCCCAGCATTTT.

The chain recombines TRBV27 with TRBJ2-7, with TRBD1 matching 7 bases. The germline CDR1 and CDR2 sequences are MNHEY and SMNVEV (reference sequence). The CDR3 covers 16 residues. V shed 5 bases and J 0 bases; nucleotides not matched to a gene: 10. The chain's CDR3 is CASSGTGQADSYEQYF. CDR3 nucleotide sequence: TGTGCCAGCAGTGGAACAGGACAGGCCGACTCCTACGAGCAGTACTTC.